This record concerns one T cell receptor beta chain sequence. Its antigen is as yet unknown. These data originate in a study of Tregs in tolerant kidney transplant recipients. Overall study: Recipient cells were told from donor cells by antibody staining.

Sequencing was performed with immunoSEQ multiplex PCR; in TCRdb, only in-frame clones are kept and a portion is missing. The data contain around 30,000 clones, 70% to 85% of them singletons. CDR3 size: 16 residues. Trimming pared 10 bases from V and 1 base from J, leaving 23 bases between. The sequencing sample was made of Tregs from blood cultured with allogeneic cells. The sequence came from a human donor in good health. The rearrangement links TRBV23-1 to TRBJ2-7; a weak D match, TRBD1 (6 bases). TRBV23-1 belongs to the ORF category, with a function that is uncertain. The CDR3 DNA sequence: TGCGCCAACCGCCATCAGGGACACCCGGGGTCCTACGAGCAGTACTTC. Translated: CANRHQGHPGSYEQYF.